These 3 T cell receptor beta chains were all obtained from the same sample, sequenced in a study of technical replicates of blood from a few donors. Profiled with immunoSEQ multiplex PCR; TCRdb holds only in-frame clones, not every one. The data hold tens of thousands of clones, with around 94% observed a single time. The source material was T cells isolated from PBMCs. Receptors originate from a human donor in good health.

The rearrangement joins TRBV29-1 to TRBJ2-7, with D possibly matching TRBD1 (7 bases). The CDR3 runs 12 residues. The V and J ends lost 2 bases and 7 bases respectively, with 12 bases between them. Germline CDR1 reads SQVTM; CDR2 reads ANQGSEA. The CDR3 sequence is CSVEKGAGEQYF. CDR3 nucleotide sequence: TGCAGCGTTGAAAAGGGGGCGGGGGAGCAGTACTTC.

This clone was observed a single time. The chain couples TRBV19 to TRBJ2-7, with D maybe TRBD1 (6 bases). Germline CDR1 is LNHDA and CDR2 is SQIVND (reference sequence). This CDR3 is 15 amino acids long. Between the trimmed V and J ends, which lost 5 bases and 9 bases, there was a span of 23 bases. CDR3 sequence (DNA): TGTGCCAGTAGTGACAGTTACAGGGAACCCCCGGCGCAGTACTTC. This translates into CASSDSYREPPAQYF.

The chain employs TRBV25-1 and TRBJ2-2; TRBD2 matches 14 bases. CDR3 length equals 16 residues. CDR1 and CDR2 (germline): MGHDK, SYGVNS. V lost 4 bases to trimming and J lost 7 bases; unmatched junction nucleotides: 5. CDR3 DNA sequence: TGTGCCAGCAGTGGGGGACTAGCGGGAGCTGGCGGGGAGCTGTTTTTT. Translated: CASSGGLAGAGGELFF.